This T cell receptor (beta chain) was captured by sequencing in a study of CD8 T cells in ankylosing spondylitis. The CDR3 length is 15 residues. The V gene's germline CDR1 is MNHEY and CDR2 SVGEGT. The V segment lost 2 bases and the J segment 2 bases; nucleotides outside the gene matches: 2. As the method for making TCR beta libraries, quantitative 5'-RACE with molecular barcodes was used. TCRdb itself ran the 5' RACE reads through MiXCR, one entry per CDR3 protein. Here the sample spans a few hundred thousand distinct CDR3 sequences, over 15% being singletons. This clonotype was detected a few times.

Sequencing was performed on blood, either unsorted or a sorted T cell fraction (not recorded which). The chain is built from TRBV6-2 or TRBV6-3 and TRBJ2-3, with 9 nucleotides matching TRBD2. This clonotype originated in a male donor with ankylosing spondylitis or in good health (not recorded which). CDR3 coding DNA: TGTGCCAGCAGTTACGCTAGCGGGATCACAGATACGCAGTATTTT. Residues: CASSYASGITDTQYF.